Following are 8 T cell receptor beta chains from one sample sequenced in a study of blood T cells in healthy people across ages. The second PCR ran about 6 to 11 cycles with a sample-barcoded 5' primer and J-beta primers. TCRdb called the 5' RACE reads again in MiXCR, with one record for every CDR3 protein. The sample consists of around 870,000 distinct CDR3 sequences, 29% of them appearing once. Sequencing was done on a sample of blood. The origin of the receptors is an elderly woman in good health.

This chain uses TRBV12-3 or TRBV12-4 with TRBJ2-2, with 8 positions matching TRBD2. The CDR3 is 13 residues long. Losses at the gene ends were 7 bases for V and 10 bases for J; bases not matched to a gene: 8. DNA for the CDR3: TGTGCCAGCATCCCCGGGGGGGGCGAGGAGCTGTTTTTT. Encoded protein: CASIPGGGEELFF.

This clonotype was seen a few times. V gene TRBV6-1 combines with J gene TRBJ1-5; no definite D call. The CDR3 runs 13 residues. Germline V lookup: CDR1 MNHNS, CDR2 SASEGT. V lost 3 bases and J lost 7, with 10 bases in between. The CDR3 loop is CASSDRRAQPQHF. The CDR3 coding sequence is TGTGCCAGCAGTGACCGACGGGCCCAGCCCCAGCATTTT.

The table lists this clonotype with many counts. The chain joins TRBV5-1 to TRBJ2-6; TRBD2 might be the D (6 bases). The CDR3 spans 18 residues. The ends were cut back, 5 bases at V and 1 base at J, with 19 bases in the middle. Germline values: CDR1 SGHRS, CDR2 YFSETQ. CDR3 bases: TGCGCCAGCAGGCCAGGGAGGACCCCCCTATCTGGGGCCAACGTCCTGACTTTC. This translates into CASRPGRTPLSGANVLTF.

This clonotype was recorded a few times. One base away lies a much larger clone, so this may be a sequencing read error. This chain links TRBV6-1 with TRBJ2-4; tentatively, D is TRBD2 (5 bases). The germline V gene encodes CDR1 MNHNS and CDR2 SASEGT. The length of the CDR3 is 17 residues. The CDR3 sequence: CAGSAYVYGVASNIQYF. The CDR3 bases are TGTGCCGGCAGCGCTTATGTTTACGGGGTAGCATCAAACATTCAGTACTTC.

This chain uses TRBV4-2 with TRBJ2-7; 12 bases match TRBD1. The length of the CDR3 is 17 residues. Per the germline V gene, CDR1 is LGHNA and CDR2 is YNFKEQ. J gave up 7 bases and V 1 base, and 11 bases lay outside the gene matches. CDR3 loop: CASSQGLEGQGAGEQYF. For the CDR3, the DNA is TGTGCCAGCAGCCAAGGTCTGGAGGGACAGGGGGCGGGTGAGCAGTACTTC.

This clonotype came up a few times. The chain employs TRBV13 and TRBJ2-6; D is uncertain. Per the germline V gene, CDR1 is PRHDT and CDR2 is FYEKMQ (reference sequence). Trimming took off 5 bases at V and 0 bases at J, with 8 bases between the two ends. This CDR3 contains 15 residues. The CDR3 loop reads CASSTTFSGANVLTF. The CDR3 DNA reads TGTGCCAGCAGCACCACTTTCTCTGGGGCCAACGTCCTGACTTTC.

Comment on this clonotype: Its ends do not fully match the called genes, so a read error is possible. The J gene is TRBJ1-5, the V gene TRBV15; no clear D. This CDR3 has 14 amino acids. Germline CDR1 reads LNHNV; CDR2 reads YYDKDF (reference sequence). CDR3 bases: TGTGCCACCAGCAGAGTTAGAGAGGGTCAGTCCCAGCATTTT. Amino acids: CATSRVREGQSQHF.

This clonotype occurred a few times. The chain combines TRBV18 with TRBJ1-4; D possibly corresponds to TRBD1 (6 bases). The CDR3 is made up of 16 amino acids. Germline V gene sequence: CDR1 KGHSH, CDR2 LQKENI. Between the trimmed V and J ends, which lost 1 base and 0 bases, there was a span of 9 bases. Here the CDR3 reads CASSPRQASTNEKLFF. Here the CDR3 DNA reads TGTGCCAGCTCACCACGACAGGCGTCAACTAATGAAAAACTGTTTTTT.